The 31 T cell receptor beta chains reported below all come from one sample, sequenced in a study of T cell repertoires in cytomegalovirus infection. No antigen is known for these receptors. TCRdb passed the reads through MiXCR, listing each CDR3 protein once. The table shows about 78,000 distinct CDR3 sequences, with roughly 40% occurring only once. Sequenced material: CD8+ T cells from cultured PBMCs, taken from culture after CMV antigen stimulation. The receptors shown here come from a human donor in good health (CMV status not recorded). Some clones in this sample may be carry-over from other donors' samples.

A single count supports this clonotype. The junction shows a germline mismatch at one end, possibly a read error. The genes are TRBV6-6 and TRBJ1-1; no clear D gene. Germline CDR1 and CDR2: MNHNY and SVGAGI (reference sequence). This CDR3 has 11 amino acids. The CDR3 DNA follows: TGTGCCAGCAGTTACAACAGTGAAGCTTTCTTT. As protein: CASSYNSEAFF.

This clonotype was seen a handful of times. This sequence joins TRBV5-1 and TRBJ1-1, with D perhaps TRBD1 (6 bases). CDR3 length equals 16 residues. V was pared by 4 bases and J by 11 bases, with 27 bases between. Germline assignment: CDR1 SGHRS and CDR2 YFSETQ. For the CDR3, the DNA is TGCGCCAGCAGCGGTCTTTACAGGGTTTATTTTTTGATGGCTTTCTTT. Translating it yields CASSGLYRVYFLMAFF.

The chain joins TRBV11-2 to TRBJ2-1; 9 positions agree with TRBD2. Germline V lookup: CDR1 SGHAT, CDR2 FQNNGV. The CDR3 has 17 amino acids. J lost 0 bases, V lost 1 base, and 4 bases had no gene match. Here the CDR3 reads CASSLVYSGGSYNEQFF. CDR3 DNA sequence: TGTGCCAGCAGCTTAGTATATAGCGGGGGCTCCTACAATGAGCAGTTCTTC.

This clonotype has just one count. The chain recombines TRBV7-9 with TRBJ2-1; 9 nucleotides line up with TRBD2. The germline V gene has CDR1 SEHNR and CDR2 FQNEAQ (reference sequence). The CDR3 extends over 14 amino acids. The V segment lost 0 bases and the J segment 7 bases; nucleotides outside the gene matches: 1. CDR3 coding DNA: TGTGCCAGCAGCTTAGCTCTAGCGGGAAATGAGCAGTTCTTC. It encodes CASSLALAGNEQFF.

J is TRBJ2-1 and V is TRBV11-2; TRBD1 agrees at 7 bases. This CDR3 has 15 amino acids. V shed 4 bases, J shed 0 bases, and the junction held 3 bases outside the gene matches. CDR1 SGHAT and CDR2 FQNNGV come from the germline V gene. This CDR3 is CASSSTGTSYNEQFF. CDR3 sequence (DNA): TGTGCCAGCAGCTCGACAGGGACCTCCTACAATGAGCAGTTCTTC. Complete variable domain (other parts from reference TRBV11-2 and TRBJ2-1): EAGVAQSPRYKIIEKRQSVAFWCNPISGHATLYWYQQILGQGPKLLIQFQNNGVVDDSQLPKDRFSAERLKGVDSTLKIQPAKLEDSAVYLCASSSTGTSYNEQFFGPGTRLTVL.

This clonotype was seen only once. V is TRBV27 and J is TRBJ1-5; D is perhaps TRBD1 (5 bases). V dropped 3 bases and J dropped 2 bases, with 14 bases sitting between them. This CDR3 spans 16 amino acids. Germline-derived CDR1 and CDR2 are MNHEY and SMNVEV (reference sequence). CDR3 DNA: TGTGCCAGCAGTTTTACCGGGACTGTAGGCAATCAGCCCCAGCATTTT. Translating gives CASSFTGTVGNQPQHF.

CDR3 DNA sequence: TGTGCCAGCAGCCAAGATAATCCGCTGTACTTATCCTCGGGCAACTATGGCTACACCTTC. Translation gives CASSQDNPLYLSSGNYGYTF. This sequence joins TRBV4-2 and TRBJ1-2; D not resolved. This CDR3 has 20 residues. Germline loops: CDR1 LGHNA, CDR2 YNFKEQ. Trimming cost V 0 bases and J 2 bases, with 25 bases left between them.

The J gene is TRBJ2-1, the V gene TRBV18, with 8 bases lining up with TRBD1. The CDR3 sequence is 15 residues long. The germline V gene has CDR1 KGHSH and CDR2 LQKENI. J was trimmed by 5 bases and V by 3 bases; bases with no gene match: 6. The CDR3 coding sequence is TGTGCCAGCTCACCCGAGGGACAGGAAAACAATGAGCAGTTCTTC. It encodes CASSPEGQENNEQFF.

This clonotype has only one observation. This chain joins TRBV19 and TRBJ1-1, with a weak D call TRBD1 (6 bases). Germline values: CDR1 LNHDA, CDR2 SQIVND (reference sequence). The CDR3 spans 15 residues. V dropped 3 bases and J dropped 0 bases, with 11 bases sitting between them. DNA for the CDR3: TGTGCCAGTAGTATCCGAGGACAGATGAACACTGAAGCTTTCTTT. Its protein product is CASSIRGQMNTEAFF. The entire variable domain, with the rest obtained from reference TRBV19 and TRBJ1-1, is as follows: DGGITQSPKYLFRKEGQNVTLSCEQNLNHDAMYWYRQDPGQGLRLIYYSQIVNDFQKGDIAEGYSVSREKKESFPLTVTSAQKNPTAFYLCASSIRGQMNTEAFFGQGTRLTVV.

The CDR3 spells CASTGGRYNEQFF. DNA of the CDR3: TGTGCCAGCACTGGCGGGCGGTACAATGAGCAGTTCTTC. The chain joins TRBV12-3 or TRBV12-4 to TRBJ2-1; D perhaps matches TRBD2 (5 bases). The germline V and J ends were trimmed by 7 bases and 4 bases, with 11 bases remaining between them. This CDR3 is built from 13 residues.

The chain combines TRBV4-1 with TRBJ2-7, with D unresolved. The CDR3 has 12 amino acids. Germline loops: CDR1 MGHRA, CDR2 YSYEKL. Trimming removed 1 base from V and 4 bases from J, with 5 bases in between. The CDR3 DNA follows: TGCGCCAGCAGCCAAGTGGGTTACGAGCAGTACTTC. Amino acid sequence: CASSQVGYEQYF.

This clonotype was counted ten times or more. The gene calls are TRBV7-2 and TRBJ2-7; no reliable D call. V was clipped by 5 bases and J by 1 base, with 15 bases between them. The germline CDR1 and CDR2 sequences are SGHTA and FQGNSA. CDR3 length: 15 residues. The CDR3 is CASSGWFGTSYEQYF. The CDR3 bases are TGTGCCAGCAGCGGGTGGTTTGGCACTTCCTACGAGCAGTACTTC.

Turning to this clonotype: A junction end diverges from the germline sequence, so it may reflect a read error. The chain joins TRBV5-3 to TRBJ2-7; 7 positions match TRBD2. Being an ORF, TRBV5-3 has a function that is uncertain. There are 14 residues in the CDR3. The CDR3 protein is CASSLETSFHEQYF. CDR3 nucleotides: TGTGCCAGCAGCTTGGAGACTAGCTTCCACGAGCAGTACTTC.

The chain carries TRBV7-6 and TRBJ1-5; D unresolved. The CDR3 has 14 residues. V was pared by 2 bases and J by 4 bases, with 9 bases between. Germline V gene data show CDR1 as SGHVS and CDR2 as FNYEAQ. For the CDR3, the DNA is TGTGCCAGCAGCTTAAGGCCAGTGAATCAGCCCCAGCATTTT. It translates to CASSLRPVNQPQHF.

The table lists this clonotype with a few counts. V is TRBV6-5 and J is TRBJ2-3; D perhaps matches TRBD1 (7 bases). Germline V gene data show CDR1 as MNHEY and CDR2 as SVGAGI. CDR3 length: 17 residues. The V and J ends lost 0 bases and 0 bases respectively, with 13 bases between them. The CDR3, as DNA: TGTGCCAGCAGTTACTCGTGGCAGGGGGGAAGCACAGATACGCAGTATTTT. Amino acid sequence: CASSYSWQGGSTDTQYF.

This chain's CDR3 is CASSQDRFVSGGNTGELFF. The CDR3 nucleotides read TGCGCCAGCAGCCAAGATCGGTTCGTTAGCGGGGGGAACACCGGGGAGCTGTTTTTT. This chain links TRBV4-1 with TRBJ2-2; 9 bases map to TRBD2. This CDR3 contains 19 residues. Germline assignment: CDR1 MGHRA and CDR2 YSYEKL. V shed 0 bases, J shed 1 base, and the junction held 9 bases outside the gene matches.

This clonotype was found a few times. V and J are TRBV27 and TRBJ1-1, with D perhaps matching TRBD1 (5 bases). Germline V gene data show CDR1 as MNHEY and CDR2 as SMNVEV (reference sequence). V shed 3 bases and J shed 4 bases, with 9 bases lying between them. There are 13 residues in the CDR3. CDR3 nucleotide sequence: TGTGCCAGCAGTTTGGGGGTCTTCACTGAAGCTTTCTTT. Its protein product is CASSLGVFTEAFF.

This clonotype appeared a few times. The CDR3 region is CASSQRLGGAQETQYF. CDR3 nucleotides: TGTGCCAGCAGCCAGCGTTTAGGGGGTGCCCAAGAGACCCAGTACTTC. This chain joins TRBV4-2 and TRBJ2-5, with D perhaps TRBD1 (6 bases). The germline V and J ends were trimmed by 3 bases and 1 base, with 15 bases remaining between them. CDR3 length: 16 residues. Germline-derived CDR1 and CDR2 are LGHNA and YNFKEQ.

This clonotype showed up just a few times. CDR3 coding DNA: TGTGCCAGCAGCTTATACTCGGGACACCTAAGCTCCTATAATTCACCCCTCCACTTT. Amino acid sequence: CASSLYSGHLSSYNSPLHF. V usage is TRBV7-2 and J usage is TRBJ1-6, with D maybe TRBD1 (6 bases). V was clipped by 2 bases and J by 0 bases, with 17 bases between them. Germline-derived CDR1 and CDR2 are SGHTA and FQGNSA. The CDR3 runs 19 residues.

V is TRBV5-6 and J is TRBJ2-1; D gene unclear. The CDR3 loop spans 13 amino acids. The V end was cut by 2 bases, the J end by 8 bases, with 11 bases between. Per the germline V gene, CDR1 is SGHDT and CDR2 is YYEEEE. CDR3 DNA: TGTGCCAGCAGCTTACAGTCTCAGGATGAGCAGTTCTTC. The encoded protein is CASSLQSQDEQFF.

The chain joins TRBV6-6 to TRBJ2-1; D call uncertain. The germline CDR1 and CDR2 sequences are MNHNY and SVGAGI (reference sequence). This CDR3 has 13 residues. Trimming left V 4 bases short and J 6 bases short, with 10 bases between. The CDR3 sequence: CASSSSWGNEQFF. The DNA for the CDR3 is TGTGCCAGCAGTTCCTCGTGGGGCAATGAGCAGTTCTTC.

Of note for this clonotype: The DNA is left out, because the CDR3 cannot be placed on it with certainty; the CDR3 is given as TCRdb lists it. This chain connects TRBV12-3 or TRBV12-4 to TRBJ2-3; the table's D call, TRBD1, has no DNA check behind it. Inclusive of both ends, the CDR3 amounts to 12 amino acids. CDR3 region: CASSLSWDTQYF.

Only a few counts were recorded for this clonotype. The J gene is TRBJ1-1, the V gene TRBV6-6; D uncertain. The CDR3 is 13 residues long. Germline CDR1 and CDR2: MNHNY and SVGAGI (reference sequence). Trimming took off 2 bases at V and 3 bases at J, with 7 bases between the two ends. The CDR3 bases are TGTGCCAGCAGTTACCCTGGGTACACTGAAGCTTTCTTT. Its translation is CASSYPGYTEAFF.

The chain couples TRBV7-8 to TRBJ2-7; a weak D match, TRBD2 (6 bases). Germline loops: CDR1 SGHVS, CDR2 FQNEAQ. The CDR3 covers 19 residues. V was clipped by 10 bases and J by 4 bases, with 35 bases between them. The DNA for the CDR3 is TGTGCCACGACCCCGAGACCAGACACCTGGTCGGAGGGGAGTTACGAGCAGTACTTC. Translation gives CATTPRPDTWSEGSYEQYF.

This clonotype occurred a few times. V gene TRBV7-9 combines with J gene TRBJ1-4; 7 bases line up with TRBD1. The J segment lost 8 bases and the V segment lost 5 bases, leaving 17 bases of the junction unmatched. CDR1 SEHNR and CDR2 FQNEAQ come from the germline V gene (reference sequence). CDR3 length equals 17 residues. The CDR3 region has the DNA TGTGCCAGCAGCCCCTCCCGGTTGAGGGGGCAAGAGGAAAAACTGTTTTTT. The encoded protein is CASSPSRLRGQEEKLFF.

Only a few counts were recorded for this clonotype. The gene calls are TRBV27 and TRBJ2-1; 7 nucleotides line up with TRBD1. V gave up 5 bases and J gave up 5 bases; unmatched junction bases: 12. The CDR3 is 16 residues long. Per the germline V gene, CDR1 is MNHEY and CDR2 is SMNVEV (reference sequence). CDR3 sequence: CASSPLGGQIHNEQFF. The CDR3 region has the DNA TGTGCCAGCAGTCCCCTTGGGGGACAGATTCACAATGAGCAGTTCTTC.

This clonotype was seen a handful of times. The rearrangement uses TRBV7-9 and TRBJ2-7, with D tentatively TRBD2 (5 bases). V was shortened by 1 base and J by 2 bases, with 21 bases between the two germline ends. This CDR3 has 18 amino acids. The germline V gene encodes CDR1 SEHNR and CDR2 FQNEAQ (reference sequence). The CDR3 nucleotides are TGTGCCAGCAGCTTAGACCTAGGGCCCATCGGAGGCACCTACGAGCAGTACTTC. It translates to CASSLDLGPIGGTYEQYF.

This chain links TRBV12-3 or TRBV12-4 with TRBJ2-5; perhaps TRBD2 as D (6 bases). Trimming removed 2 bases from V and 4 bases from J, with 14 bases in between. The CDR3 is 15 residues long. The CDR3 DNA reads TGTGCCAGCAGTTTATCGCCGGGGGATGGAGAGACCCAGTACTTC. Translating gives CASSLSPGDGETQYF.

The J gene is TRBJ1-1, the V gene TRBV29-1; D unclear. Per germline, CDR1 SQVTM and CDR2 ANQGSEA. CDR3 length: 14 amino acids. V lost 7 bases to trimming and J lost 4 bases, with 19 bases between them. CDR3 amino acids: CSAREGAPSTEAFF. CDR3 DNA: TGCAGCGCCCGGGAAGGCGCGCCGAGCACTGAAGCTTTCTTT.

The chain combines TRBV27 with TRBJ2-7, with a possible D match to TRBD2 (7 bases). The V and J ends lost 2 bases and 5 bases respectively, with 16 bases between them. The CDR3 contains 15 residues. Germline assignment: CDR1 MNHEY and CDR2 SMNVEV (reference sequence). CDR3 sequence: CASSLGGGARNEQYF. The CDR3 bases are TGTGCCAGCAGTTTAGGGGGGGGCGCTAGGAACGAGCAGTACTTC.

The chain combines TRBV3-1 with TRBJ1-1; tentative D call: TRBD1 (6 bases). Germline CDR1 is LGHDT and CDR2 is YNNKEL (reference sequence). The CDR3 is 16 amino acids. CDR3 sequence (DNA): TGTGCAGCAGCCAAGAGTAGGGGGGACACCAACACTGAAGCTTTCTTT. This gives the protein CAAAKSRGDTNTEAFF. The full variable domain, in which reference TRBV3-1 and TRBJ1-1 provide the parts outside the CDR3, is DTAVSQTPKYLVTQMGNDKSIKCEQNLGHDTMYWYKQDSKKFLKIMFSYNNKELIINETVPNRFSPKSPDKAHLNLHINSLELGDSAVYFCAAAKSRGDTNTEAFFGQGTRLTVV.